A selection of T cell receptor beta chains follows, all from one sample in a study of blood T cell repertoires in COVID-19. Libraries were prepared by immunoSEQ multiplex PCR; TCRdb keeps only in-frame clonotypes and omits some of them. The sample consists of some 320,000 clones, around 90% of them appearing once. What was sequenced was PBMCs or T cells enriched from blood (not recorded which). The receptors here all came from a man in his fifties or sixties who had recovered from COVID-19. The CDR3 runs from the conserved cysteine through the conserved F or W. The D gene is left open where the match is weak. Not all rows give a size; the values are once, few, many and, for expanded clones, a class.

V gene: TRBV4-1; D gene: NA; J gene: TRBJ2-1; clone size: NA; CDR3 protein: CASSQGKMSEARYNEQFF; CDR3 DNA: TGCGCCAGCAGCCAAGGAAAGATGTCTGAGGCGCGTTACAATGAGCAGTTCTTC
V gene: TRBV12-3/TRBV12-4; D gene: TRBD1; J gene: TRBJ1-5; clone size: NA; CDR3 protein: CASSSDRNQPQHF; CDR3 DNA: TGTGCCAGCAGTTCGGACAGGAATCAGCCCCAGCATTTT
V gene: TRBV27; D gene: TRBD2; J gene: TRBJ2-1; clone size: NA; CDR3 protein: CASAAGGNRSYNEQFF; CDR3 DNA: TGTGCCAGCGCGGCGGGAGGGAATAGGTCCTACAATGAGCAGTTCTTC
V gene: TRBV2; D gene: TRBD2; J gene: TRBJ2-5; clone size: NA; CDR3 protein: CATSTSGETQYF; CDR3 DNA: TGTGCCACCTCGACTAGCGGAGAGACCCAGTACTTC
V gene: TRBV5-8; D gene: TRBD2; J gene: TRBJ2-5; clone size: NA; CDR3 protein: CASSRWTRWEVGETQYF; CDR3 DNA: TGTGCCAGCAGCAGATGGACTAGGTGGGAGGTGGGGGAGACCCAGTACTTC
V gene: TRBV5-4; D gene: NA; J gene: TRBJ1-1; clone size: NA; CDR3 protein: CASSRGADTEAFF; CDR3 DNA: TGTGCCAGCAGCCGGGGGGCGGACACTGAAGCTTTCTTT
V gene: TRBV4-1; D gene: TRBD1; J gene: TRBJ2-4; clone size: NA; CDR3 protein: CASSQGQQGTKNIQYF; CDR3 DNA: TGCGCCAGCAGCCAAGGCCAACAGGGGACCAAAAACATTCAGTACTTC
V gene: TRBV9; D gene: NA; J gene: TRBJ1-1; clone size: once; CDR3 protein: CASSFSMNTEAFF; CDR3 DNA: TGTGCCAGCAGTTTTAGTATGAACACTGAAGCTTTCTTT
V gene: TRBV25-1; D gene: TRBD1; J gene: TRBJ1-2; clone size: NA; CDR3 protein: CASRSDRADYGYTF; CDR3 DNA: TGTGCCAGCAGATCCGACAGGGCCGACTATGGCTACACCTTC
V gene: TRBV24-1; D gene: TRBD1; J gene: TRBJ2-2; clone size: NA; CDR3 protein: CATSETGALTNTGELFF; CDR3 DNA: TGTGCCACCAGTGAGACAGGGGCCTTAACAAACACCGGGGAGCTGTTTTTT
V gene: TRBV5-1; D gene: NA; J gene: TRBJ2-1; clone size: NA; CDR3 protein: CASSLGLPNSYNEQFF; CDR3 DNA: TGCGCCAGCAGCTTGGGACTACCTAACTCCTACAATGAGCAGTTCTTC
V gene: TRBV5-4; D gene: TRBD2; J gene: TRBJ2-7; clone size: NA; CDR3 protein: CASRPSSRTSGAYEQYF; CDR3 DNA: TGTGCCAGCAGACCATCCTCCCGGACTAGCGGGGCTTACGAGCAGTACTTC
V gene: TRBV28; D gene: TRBD2; J gene: TRBJ2-5; clone size: NA; CDR3 protein: CASFRAGGGETQYF; CDR3 DNA: TGTGCCAGCTTTAGAGCGGGGGGAGGGGAGACCCAGTACTTC
V gene: TRBV18; D gene: TRBD2; J gene: TRBJ2-5; clone size: NA; CDR3 protein: CASSPLGLAVQETQYF; CDR3 DNA: TGTGCCAGCTCACCATTGGGACTAGCGGTACAAGAGACCCAGTACTTC
V gene: TRBV7-2; D gene: TRBD2; J gene: TRBJ2-2; clone size: NA; CDR3 protein: CASSSQGRGGWSGELFF; CDR3 DNA: TGTGCCAGCAGCTCACAGGGCCGGGGGGGTTGGAGCGGGGAGCTGTTTTTT
V gene: TRBV5-1; D gene: TRBD1; J gene: TRBJ2-1; clone size: NA; CDR3 protein: CASSSRTGGGVGYNEQFF; CDR3 DNA: TGCGCCAGCAGCTCCCGGACAGGGGGTGGTGTTGGGTACAATGAGCAGTTCTTC
V gene: TRBV5-1; D gene: TRBD1; J gene: TRBJ1-2; clone size: NA; CDR3 protein: CASSRTGTGDRGYTF; CDR3 DNA: TGCGCCAGCAGCCGAACCGGGACAGGGGATCGGGGCTACACCTTC
V gene: TRBV5-1; D gene: NA; J gene: TRBJ1-1; clone size: NA; CDR3 protein: CASSFEDPTVRAFF; CDR3 DNA: TGCGCCAGCAGCTTCGAGGACCCGACAGTCCGGGCTTTCTTT
V gene: TRBV7-7; D gene: TRBD1; J gene: TRBJ2-2; clone size: NA; CDR3 protein: CASSPTGGVNTGELFF; CDR3 DNA: TGTGCTAGCAGTCCTACAGGGGGAGTGAACACCGGGGAGCTGTTTTTT
V gene: TRBV19; D gene: NA; J gene: TRBJ1-1; clone size: NA; CDR3 protein: CASSTPRGTVNAPEAFF; CDR3 DNA: TGTGCCAGTAGTACCCCTAGGGGGACCGTTAATGCCCCTGAAGCTTTCTTT
V gene: TRBV14; D gene: TRBD2; J gene: TRBJ2-3; clone size: NA; CDR3 protein: CASSPWTSGSSTDTQYF; CDR3 DNA: TGTGCCAGCAGCCCCTGGACTAGCGGGAGCAGCACAGATACGCAGTATTTT
V gene: TRBV11-1; D gene: NA; J gene: TRBJ2-3; clone size: NA; CDR3 protein: CASSLASFGDTQYF; CDR3 DNA: TGTGCCAGCAGCTTAGCGAGTTTCGGAGATACGCAGTATTTT